These 25 T cell receptor beta chains originate from one sample sequenced in a study of CXCR3-negative and CXCR3-positive naive CD8 T cells. What these receptors recognize is not known. It was by 5' RACE with UMI labels that the TRB cDNA libraries were prepared. TCRdb re-called the 5' RACE reads, yielding one record per CDR3 amino acid sequence without DNA. This sample contains about 92,000 distinct CDR3 sequences. Regarding the study as a whole: TRB CDR3s were more hydrophobic in CXCR3-positive than in CXCR3-negative naive cells.

Specimen: naive CXCR3+ CD8+ T cells from blood. Subset: CD45RO-CCR7+CD27+CD95- naive CD8+ T cells expressing CXCR3 (TNR3+). These receptors were collected from a human donor in good health. Some clones in this sample may be carry-over from other donors' samples.

The chain carries TRBV6-2 or TRBV6-3 and TRBJ2-5; the D gene TCRdb calls, TRBD2, cannot be checked with no DNA. The CDR3 sequence is 18 residues long. Germline assignment: CDR1 MNHEY and CDR2 SVGEGT. CDR3 in amino acids: CASSFRTSGRQLQETQYF.

V usage is TRBV25-1 and J usage is TRBJ1-1; TCRdb's assignment of TRBD1 cannot be checked, as there is no DNA. Germline-derived CDR1 and CDR2 are MGHDK and SYGVNS. The CDR3 sequence is 14 residues long. CDR3 protein: CASRLPGGDTEAFF.

J is TRBJ2-7 and V is TRBV3-1; lacking DNA, the TRBD1 call made by TCRdb goes unchecked. CDR1 LGHDT and CDR2 YNNKEL come from the germline V gene (reference sequence). The CDR3 has 15 residues. CDR3 region: CASSLTTGGPSEQYF.

This chain links TRBV28 with TRBJ2-7; TCRdb calls TRBD2, which cannot be checked without DNA. The CDR3 consists of 16 residues. In germline, CDR1 is MDHEN, CDR2 SYDVKM. The CDR3 sequence is CASRGLAGGRAWEQYF.

V is TRBV12-3 or TRBV12-4 and J is TRBJ2-7; the D call of TRBD1 rests on TCRdb alone, since no DNA is present to check it. This CDR3 region has 14 residues. The CDR3 sequence is CASSPGTGFAEQYF.

This chain links TRBV7-9 with TRBJ2-7; TCRdb names TRBD1, which stays unverified in the absence of DNA. The CDR3 sequence is 14 residues long. Per the germline V gene, CDR1 is SEHNR and CDR2 is FQNEAQ (reference sequence). The CDR3 reads CASSYRDRGYEQYF.

CDR3: CASSWTSGSDYEQYF. V is TRBV28 and J is TRBJ2-7; the D call of TRBD2 rests on TCRdb alone, since no DNA is present to check it. Germline CDR1 and CDR2: MDHEN and SYDVKM. The CDR3 length is 15 residues. Supplemented by reference TRBV28 and TRBJ2-7, the full variable domain reads DVKVTQSSRYLVKRTGEKVFLECVQDMDHENMFWYRQDPGLGLRLIYFSYDVKMKEKGDIPEGYSVSREKKERFSLILESASTNQTSMYLCASSWTSGSDYEQYFGPGTRLTVT.

This chain links TRBV7-2 with TRBJ2-3; TCRdb's assignment of TRBD2 cannot be checked, as there is no DNA. The CDR3 consists of 14 residues. Germline values: CDR1 SGHTA, CDR2 FQGNSA. This CDR3 is CAVGLAGGTDTQYF. Together with reference TRBV7-2 and TRBJ2-3, the CDR3 gives the full variable domain: GAGVSQSPSNKVTEKGKDVELRCDPISGHTALYWYRQSLGQGLEFLIYFQGNSAPDKSGLPSDRFSAERTGGSVSTLTIQRTQQEDSAVYLCAVGLAGGTDTQYFGPGTRLTVL.

The chain is built from TRBV29-1 and TRBJ2-7; TCRdb calls TRBD1, which cannot be checked without DNA. CDR3 size: 12 residues. In germline, CDR1 is SQVTM, CDR2 ANQGSEA. This CDR3 reads CSVEGQGARRYF.

The rearrangement links TRBV12-3 or TRBV12-4 to TRBJ2-1; TCRdb reports TRBD1, a call that lacks DNA to check it against. This CDR3 spans 12 amino acids. The CDR3 loop is CASSLTGDEQFF.

The chain carries TRBV6-5 and TRBJ2-7; there is no DNA to check the TCRdb D call of TRBD1. The germline gives CDR1 MNHEY, CDR2 SVGAGI. This CDR3 region has 16 residues. The CDR3 sequence is CASSYSAGQVSYEQYF.

The genes are TRBV20-1 and TRBJ1-2. Germline CDR1 and CDR2: DFQATT and SNEGSKA (reference sequence). This CDR3 spans 13 amino acids. CDR3 protein: CSAIGGDLYGYTF.

The chain links TRBV4-1 to TRBJ2-5. Germline V lookup: CDR1 MGHRA, CDR2 YSYEKL. There are 13 residues in the CDR3. The CDR3 protein is CASSQGRDETQYF.

The rearrangement uses TRBV28 and TRBJ2-1. This CDR3 has 12 amino acids. CDR1 and CDR2 from the germline V gene are MDHEN and SYDVKM. The CDR3 loop reads CASSLYGGEQFF.

The chain carries TRBV12-3 or TRBV12-4 and TRBJ2-1; as DNA is missing, the TRBD1 call by TCRdb cannot be tested. The CDR3 runs to 13 residues. CDR3 sequence reads: CASSSGRINEQFF.

This rearrangement joins TRBV6-6 to TRBJ2-5; lacking DNA, the TRBD1 call made by TCRdb goes unchecked. In germline, CDR1 is MNHNY, CDR2 SVGAGI (reference sequence). This CDR3 spans 14 amino acids. The CDR3 is CASSATELQETQYF.

This chain joins TRBV30 and TRBJ1-6; as DNA is missing, the TRBD1 call by TCRdb cannot be tested. This CDR3 has 17 amino acids. Germline V gives CDR1 GTSNPN, CDR2 SVGIG (reference sequence). CDR3: CAWSPGTAYSYNSPLHF.

The J gene is TRBJ1-1, the V gene TRBV6-5. Germline CDR1 reads MNHEY; CDR2 reads SVGAGI. This CDR3 spans 13 amino acids. The CDR3 here is CASSYSRNTEAFF.

The chain joins TRBV20-1 to TRBJ1-2; lacking DNA, the TRBD1 call made by TCRdb goes unchecked. CDR1 is DFQATT, CDR2 SNEGSKA, per germline (reference sequence). The CDR3 sequence is 15 residues long. The CDR3 is CSARDRGGENYGYTF.

The chain has TRBV2 and TRBJ2-7; the D gene TCRdb calls, TRBD1, cannot be checked with no DNA. Germline V gene data show CDR1 as SNHLY and CDR2 as FYNNEI. CDR3 size: 14 residues. This chain's CDR3 is CASSETGSSYEQYF.

The rearrangement joins TRBV6-4 to TRBJ1-3; TCRdb designates TRBD1, a call that cannot be tested without DNA. The CDR3 spans 15 residues. Germline CDR1 and CDR2: MRHNA and SNTAGT. This CDR3 reads CASSAGAHSGNTIYF.

J is TRBJ2-7 and V is TRBV13; lacking DNA, the TRBD1 call made by TCRdb goes unchecked. This CDR3 has 15 amino acids. CDR1 is PRHDT, CDR2 FYEKMQ, per germline (reference sequence). The CDR3: CASSPQDRAPYEQYF.

This chain connects TRBV29-1 to TRBJ1-2. In germline, CDR1 is SQVTM, CDR2 ANQGSEA. CDR3 length: 14 residues. This CDR3 reads CSSKGGAKDYGYTF.

The chain joins TRBV25-1 to TRBJ1-5; TCRdb reports TRBD1, a call that lacks DNA to check it against. Germline-derived CDR1 and CDR2 are MGHDK and SYGVNS. The CDR3 covers 15 residues. The CDR3 is CANPGGGTSNQPQHF. The full variable domain, in which reference TRBV25-1 and TRBJ1-5 provide the parts outside the CDR3, is EADIYQTPRYLVIGTGKKITLECSQTMGHDKMYWYQQDPGMELHLIHYSYGVNSTEKGDLSSESTVSRIRTEHFPLTLESARPSHTSQYLCANPGGGTSNQPQHFGDGTRLSIL.

The chain combines TRBV7-3 with TRBJ2-3; TCRdb lists TRBD1, though no DNA is available to test this call. This CDR3 region has 16 residues. Germline CDR1 SGHTA, CDR2 FQGTGA. CDR3 residues: CASSSGTGHDLDTQYF.